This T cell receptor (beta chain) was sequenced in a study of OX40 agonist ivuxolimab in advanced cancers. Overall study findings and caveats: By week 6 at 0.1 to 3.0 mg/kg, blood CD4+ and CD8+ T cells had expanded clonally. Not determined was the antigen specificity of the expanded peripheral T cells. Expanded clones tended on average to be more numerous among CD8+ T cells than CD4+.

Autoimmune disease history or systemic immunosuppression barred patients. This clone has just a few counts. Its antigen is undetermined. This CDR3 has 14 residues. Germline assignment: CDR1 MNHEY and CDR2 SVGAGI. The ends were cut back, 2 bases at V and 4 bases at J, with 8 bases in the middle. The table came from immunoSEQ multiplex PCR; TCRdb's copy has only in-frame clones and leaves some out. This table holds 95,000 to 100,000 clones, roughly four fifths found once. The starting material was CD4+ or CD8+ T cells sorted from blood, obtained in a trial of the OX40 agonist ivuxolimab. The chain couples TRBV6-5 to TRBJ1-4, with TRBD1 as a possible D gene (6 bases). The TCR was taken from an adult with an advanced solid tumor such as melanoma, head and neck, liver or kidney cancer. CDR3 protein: CASSYGQFNEKLFF. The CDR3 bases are TGTGCCAGCAGTTACGGACAGTTTAATGAAAAACTGTTTTTT.